This TCR beta chain was profiled in a study of blood T cells in healthy people across ages (dated by TCRdb to between 2015 and 2017). Context from the whole study: Template switching captured roughly one uniquely barcoded TCR beta cDNA molecule per two T cells in model experiments. Four age groups were formed from the donors: young (average about 17 years), middle-aged (approximately 39), aged (about 68) and long-lived (about 80). To avoid experimental bias, donors of different ages were spread randomly across the sequencing lanes. For two donors (one aged 18 to 30 and one aged 80 or older), the study analyzed two additional independent replicas of 1 million unique cDNA reads from the same blood draw. To track age-related changes in TCR beta repertoire diversity, the study relied on deep sequencing normalized with unique cDNA molecular identifiers. General conclusions and limits of the study: Donor CMV infection status was unknown, potentially confounding age-related changes in expanded clonotypes. Compared with the aged group, more naive CD4+ T cells, fewer expanded clones and increased TCR diversity were shown by the long-lived group, suggesting age selection. There was a strong correlation between observed TCR beta diversity and the percentage of naive T cells measured by flow cytometry. Estimates of total diversity from one million sequenced T cells were regarded as lower bounds and underestimates. As age increased, observed TCR beta diversity per million T cells dropped in a roughly linear way, and a significant reduction was already evident by age about 40. Conclusive comparison of naive and antigen-experienced compartments was prevented by the profiling of bulk unsorted PBMCs.

Systemically healthy Caucasian individuals from Russia, 35 to 40 in total and aged 6 to 90 years, were included as donors. Each donor gave ten milliliters of peripheral blood, collected into EDTA-treated Vacutainer tubes. Ficoll-Paque density-gradient centrifugation was used to isolate PBMCs, with at least 6 million per sample. Trizol reagent was used to extract total RNA from PBMCs, with at least 5 micrograms per sample. The percentages of naive CD45RAhigh/CD27high T cells were determined by flow cytometry on a PBMC aliquot from every donor. The library relied on 5' RACE. These reads were obtained on an Illumina HiSeq 2500. The second PCR ran for about 6 to 12 cycles and used a J-beta primer mix along with a sample-barcoded 5' primer. A template-switch 5' adaptor carrying 12 random nucleotides introduced a unique molecular identifier onto each TCR beta cDNA molecule. Each sample yielded at least 3 million CDR3-containing paired-end reads. First-strand cDNA synthesis was performed from all RNA using the Mint cDNA synthesis kit, with priming by a TRBC-specific oligonucleotide. Following uracil-DNA glycosylase treatment, a first 18-cycle PCR with universal primers M1SS and BC2_uni_R was performed on all cDNA. In the authors' own workflow: Normalization of each sample was performed by random selection of 1 million high-quality reads, each carrying a distinct molecular identifier. Instead of being binned into consensus sequences, reads that shared molecular identifiers were thrown out. MiTCR, run with a Q25 quality threshold and the strictest error-elimination algorithm, handled CDR3 identification, clonotype clustering and error correction. Lower-bound total TCR beta diversity was estimated with a nonparametric unseen species model using Euler transformation. TCRdb trimmed the raw reads at Q25, called clones with MiXCR and kept productive beta chains. Rows with one shared CDR3 protein collapse into an entry with the most common genes and DNA. TCRdb's processing, not the authors' own work, is the source of the V and J calls. This sample has almost 800,000 distinct CDR3 sequences in its table, and 55% to 70% of those were observed once. Roughly 22% of the sample comes from the top ten.

Details on this clonotype: Its antigen is still unknown. No much larger clonotype is one base removed from it; base qualities were not supplied.

There are 15 amino acids in the CDR3, from cysteine to phenylalanine inclusive. Only the CDR3 region is kept as DNA, spanning 45 bases read in frame from base 1. Unmatched junction bases come to 15, with V trimmed by 8 bases and J by 9 bases. The germline V gene specifies SGHTA as CDR1 and FQGNSA as CDR2. This clonotype was obtained from a man aged 25-45 years in good health. Sequenced: blood. The chain was built from TRBV7-2 and TRBJ2-1; 8 of the junction bases match TRBD2. The CDR3 protein is CASGRSAGVVGEQFF. The DNA sequence is as follows: TGTGCCAGCGGGCGTTCAGCGGGAGTAGTCGGTGAGCAGTTCTTC.